The subject of this entry is one T cell receptor beta chain. This clone has only one observation. What antigen it recognizes has not been identified. Base qualities are not recorded, but no much larger clone differs from it by a single base. This specimen comes from a study of blood T cell repertoires in COVID-19 (dated by TCRdb to the early 2020s). In the study overall: Samples from collaborators originated in the United States, Italy and Spain and spanned both the acute and convalescent phases of COVID-19. Deeply sampled blood TCRbeta repertoires from subjects exposed to, actively infected with, or recovered from COVID-19 were included in the dataset. The samples were drawn from two sources: the first 160 participants of the ongoing ImmuneRACE study, and some 1,300 subjects contributed by 6 global collaborators. The material from the prospective study consisted of cDNA or gDNA derived from T cells, B-cell-depleted T cells, or PBMCs. Where available, HLA class I and class II types were taken from metadata supplied by the sample provider and were not determined by assay-based typing. Sample metadata almost always included a de-identified subject ID, COVID-19 status, age in years and sex. The repertoires were released in a freely available public database intended as a resource for research on the immune response to SARS-CoV-2.

Whole blood was collected in K2EDTA tubes by collaborating institutions according to the institutions' own protocols. Collaborator samples were shipped for TCRbeta analysis as frozen whole blood, isolated PBMCs, or DNA extracted from either sample type. What the authors observed across the whole study: The amount of clinical and demographic metadata varied by source and participant and was provided uncurated.

TCRbeta CDR3 regions were amplified from genomic DNA by means of the immunoSEQ Assay, a bias-controlled multiplex PCR. Processing in the source paper ran as follows. The number of nucleated cells in each sample was estimated by amplification of reference gene primers within the assay. To quantify the absolute abundance of each unique TCRbeta CDR3 rearrangement, sequence reads were collapsed and filtered. Productive Simpson clonality was computed per sample as the square root of Simpson's diversity index over productive rearrangements. This is the immuneACCESS table as TCRdb keeps it, with only in-frame sequences that have V and J called. A part of the clones is gone; compared with another copy, unresolved V genes explain less than half, and the rest is unexplained. V and J calls plus clone size are reproduced from that table; the DNA served to infer D and trimming. Within this sample are over 85,000 clones, with approximately 90% of them counted one time only. The ten largest account for approximately 15% of the sample.

Trimming removed 9 bases from V and 0 bases from J; the gene matches leave 6 bases unexplained. Including the terminal cysteine and phenylalanine, the CDR3 comprises 15 residues. Solely the CDR3 DNA is kept, with 45 bases framed from the first base. The germline V gene (reference sequence) sets CDR1 to LNHDA and CDR2 to SQIVND. The clonotype comes from a human donor in a cohort sampled during active COVID-19. The material sequenced was peripheral blood. Here the chain combines TRBV19 and TRBJ2-1; 9 bases in the junction line up with TRBD2. The CDR3 protein sequence reads: CASESSGSSYNEQFF. In nucleotide form, the sequence is TGTGCCAGCGAGAGTAGCGGGAGCTCCTACAATGAGCAGTTCTTC.